Described below is a single T cell receptor (beta chain) sequence and its context. The antigen remains undetermined. The junction departs from the called germline gene at one end, perhaps through a read error. The data originate from a study of cytomegalovirus exposure and HLA in healthy donors. As for the study in general: A data release that came early held roughly 80 million unique TCRs from HLA-typed donors. Study findings and constraints: Within an earlier analysis, most TCR beta V segments proved productive either about 90% or about 30% of the time. Later work associated 16,951 TCR beta sequences with HLA alleles at 0.05 false discovery rate.

The CDR3 consists of 13 residues. CDR1 SSHAT and CDR2 FNYEAQ come from the germline V gene (reference sequence). PCR employed 60 Vbeta and 13 Jbeta primers. Generated by immunoSEQ multiplex PCR, the TCRdb table keeps only in-frame clones and is missing some. The sample carries around 120,000 clones, around four fifths recorded once. V is TRBV7-7 and J is TRBJ2-7; perhaps TRBD1 as D (5 bases). The sample comprised PBMCs. The sequence came from a woman in her thirties or forties in good health and CMV-seropositive. CDR3 coding DNA: TGTGCTAGCAGCCGTACTGAAGGGGCCGAGCAGTACTTC. Translation: CASSRTEGAEQYF.